Here is one TCR beta chain with its context. The antigen remains undetermined. This sample is drawn from a study of cytomegalovirus exposure and HLA in healthy donors. Background on the study: Approximately 190 million T cells yielded 100 million or so unique TCR beta sequences, as an earlier analysis found. Study-level results: HLA allele associations emerged for roughly 17,000 TCR beta sequences in a later analysis, at 0.05 false discovery rate. It was in a later analysis that TCR association rates were seen to vary by HLA locus, highest for DRB1 and lowest for HLA-C.

Primers: 60 Vbeta forward and 13 Jbeta reverse. Data came from immunoSEQ multiplex PCR; TCRdb stores just in-frame clones and leaves some out. This table has approximately 180,000 clones, around 81% appearing once. With 3 bases removed from V and 7 bases from J, the gap between germline ends came to 13 bases. The CDR3 has 14 residues. Germline V gives CDR1 MDHEN, CDR2 SYDVKM. This TCR came from a woman between 25 and 40 years old in good health and CMV-seronegative. This chain links TRBV28 with TRBJ1-5; D gene uncertain. Sample: PBMCs. The CDR3, as DNA: TGTGCCAGCAGTTTCACCGACCGCGGACAGCCCCAGCATTTT. The encoded protein is CASSFTDRGQPQHF.